This passage covers 26 T cell receptor beta chains from one sample sequenced in a study of OX40 agonist ivuxolimab in advanced cancers. Assay used: immunoSEQ multiplex PCR; TCRdb lists only in-frame clones, some missing. Found here are 90,000 to 100,000 clones, 88% of them singletons; the top ten hold 0.82%. The specimen comprised CD4+ or CD8+ T cells sorted from blood, sampled in a trial of the OX40 agonist ivuxolimab. Receptors originate from an adult with an advanced solid tumor such as melanoma, head and neck, liver or kidney cancer.

V is TRBV5-1 and J is TRBJ2-5, with D tentatively TRBD2 (6 bases). From germline, CDR1 is SGHRS and CDR2 YFSETQ. The CDR3 consists of 13 residues. The V and J ends lost 2 bases and 3 bases respectively, with 8 bases between them. DNA of the CDR3: TGCGCCAGCAGCTTTCCGGGGGAAGAGACCCAGTACTTC. Translated, it gives CASSFPGEETQYF. Full variable domain (missing parts from reference TRBV5-1 and TRBJ2-5): KAGVTQTPRYLIKTRGQQVTLSCSPISGHRSVSWYQQTPGQGLQFLFEYFSETQRNKGNFPGRFSGRQFSNSRSEMNVSTLELGDSALYLCASSFPGEETQYFGPGTRLLVL.

The V and J genes are TRBV7-8 and TRBJ2-4; D call uncertain. The CDR3 length is 13 residues. The ends were cut back, 8 bases at V and 9 bases at J, with 17 bases in the middle. CDR1 is SGHVS, CDR2 FQNEAQ, per germline. The CDR3 protein is CASGRDSNGIQYF. CDR3 DNA sequence: TGTGCCAGCGGTAGAGATTCTAACGGCATTCAGTACTTC. Full variable domain (rest looked up from reference TRBV7-8 and TRBJ2-4): GAGVSQSPRYKVAKRGQDVALRCDPISGHVSLFWYQQALGQGPEFLTYFQNEAQLDKSGLPSDRFFAERPEGSVSTLKIQRTQQEDSAVYLCASGRDSNGIQYFGAGTRLSVL.

The chain combines TRBV19 with TRBJ1-3; D is possibly TRBD1 (6 bases). The CDR3 is made up of 15 amino acids. Trimming cost V 5 bases and J 2 bases, with 13 bases left between them. CDR1 and CDR2 (germline): LNHDA, SQIVND (reference sequence). The CDR3 bases are TGTGCCAGTAGTCCTTCCGACAGGACTGGAAACACCATATATTTT. Amino acid sequence: CASSPSDRTGNTIYF.

The chain recombines TRBV6-1 with TRBJ2-7; D may be TRBD1 (5 bases). The CDR3 runs to 14 residues. The germline CDR1 and CDR2 sequences are MNHNS and SASEGT. V was cut by 2 bases and J by 0 bases, with 8 bases left in between. CDR3 DNA sequence: TGTGCCAGCAGTGAACGACAGATCTCCTACGAGCAGTACGTC. Its translation: CASSERQISYEQYV.

The chain employs TRBV18 and TRBJ2-2; D is undetermined. The V gene's germline CDR1 is KGHSH and CDR2 LQKENI. Trimming left V 0 bases short and J 7 bases short, with 3 bases between. The CDR3 covers 12 residues. In DNA form, the CDR3 reads TGTGCCAGCTCACCACCAAACGGGGAGCTGTTTTTT. Protein: CASSPPNGELFF.

J is TRBJ2-7 and V is TRBV10-2; D unclear. The CDR3 contains 13 residues. Trimming took 0 bases from V and 6 from J, leaving 9 bases between them. The germline gives CDR1 WSHSY, CDR2 SAAADI. The DNA of the CDR3 is TGCGCCAGCAGTGAGTCGACAACCACCGAGCAGTACGTC. As protein: CASSESTTTEQYV.

The chain has TRBV28 and TRBJ2-5; D may be TRBD1 or TRBD2 (5 bases each). V was pared by 4 bases and J by 4 bases, with 16 bases between. Germline lookup yields CDR1 MDHEN and CDR2 SYDVKM. The CDR3 loop spans 15 amino acids. CDR3 sequence (DNA): TGTGCCAGCAGTTCACCAGGGACCCCCAGAGAGACCCAGTACTTC. It encodes CASSSPGTPRETQYF. Supplemented by reference TRBV28 and TRBJ2-5, the full variable domain reads DVKVTQSSRYLVKRTGEKVFLECVQDMDHENMFWYRQDPGLGLRLIYFSYDVKMKEKGDIPEGYSVSREKKERFSLILESASTNQTSMYLCASSSPGTPRETQYFGPGTRLLVL.

V gene TRBV7-2 combines with J gene TRBJ2-5; the D call may be TRBD1 or TRBD2 (6 bases each). The CDR3 length is 15 residues. Trimming took off 2 bases at V and 7 bases at J, with 17 bases between the two ends. Germline lookup yields CDR1 SGHTA and CDR2 FQGNSA. CDR3 sequence: CASSLKGGGEGTQYF. Written as DNA, the CDR3 is TGTGCCAGCAGCTTAAAAGGAGGGGGAGAAGGGACCCAGTACTTC. The whole variable domain, filled in from reference TRBV7-2 and TRBJ2-5, reads GAGVSQSPSNKVTEKGKDVELRCDPISGHTALYWYRQSLGQGLEFLIYFQGNSAPDKSGLPSDRFSAERTGGSVSTLTIQRTQQEDSAVYLCASSLKGGGEGTQYFGPGTRLLVL.

This clone was counted only a few times. The rearrangement uses TRBV5-4 and TRBJ2-7, with D unresolved. There are 14 residues in the CDR3. Trimming cost V 0 bases and J 1 base, with 8 bases left between them. Per germline, CDR1 SGHNT and CDR2 YYREEE (reference sequence). The CDR3 region is CASSLAGESYEQYV. In DNA, the CDR3 is TGTGCCAGCAGCTTGGCGGGTGAATCCTACGAGCAGTACGTC.

The chain uses TRBV19 and TRBJ1-1; D call uncertain. V lost 0 bases, J lost 5 bases, and 10 bases lay in between. The germline gives CDR1 LNHDA, CDR2 SQIVND (reference sequence). The length of the CDR3 is 14 residues. CDR3 amino acids: CASSIDRDGTEAFF. The CDR3 DNA reads TGTGCCAGTAGTATAGATCGTGACGGAACTGAAGCTTTCTTT.

This sequence joins TRBV21-1 and TRBJ2-6; TRBD1, the table's D call, lacks a check against the DNA. TRBV21-1 is reported as a pseudogene. The CDR3 has 19 amino acids. CDR3 loop: CASSGPGTGGARGANVLTF. CDR3 nucleotide sequence: TGTGCCAGCAGCGGCCCCGGGACAGGGGGCGCCCGTGGGGCCAACGTCCTGACTTTC.

This sequence joins TRBV6-5 and TRBJ1-1; D is possibly TRBD1 (6 bases). Per germline, CDR1 MNHEY and CDR2 SVGAGI. There are 14 residues in the CDR3. CDR3 DNA: TGTGGCGCCTCCCCCGGGACATCTAACACTGAAGCTTTCTTT. Translating it yields CGASPGTSNTEAFF.

V is TRBV6-6 and J is TRBJ2-1; TRBD2 matches 9 bases. Unmatched junction bases numbered 12, after V lost 6 bases and J lost 9 bases. CDR1 and CDR2 from the germline V gene are MNHNY and SVGAGI (reference sequence). CDR3 length: 15 residues. This CDR3 is CASRYSGRVRGEQFF. Written as DNA, the CDR3 is TGTGCCAGCAGATATAGCGGGAGAGTTCGCGGTGAGCAGTTCTTC.

This clone is a singleton in its sample. Written as DNA, the CDR3 is TGTGCCAGCACTCCGGGGGGCTTAAGGATGGCGGAGAGGGATGAAGCTTTCTTT. This encodes CASTPGGLRMAERDEAFF. The chain joins TRBV11-2 to TRBJ1-1; TRBD1 is a possible D gene (6 bases). V gave up 7 bases and J gave up 7 bases, with 31 bases separating them. Germline V gene data show CDR1 as SGHAT and CDR2 as FQNNGV. This CDR3 is 18 amino acids long.

The CDR3 bases are TGTGCCAGCAGTTACTCGAGACTAGTCGATGAGCAGTTCTTC. It encodes CASSYSRLVDEQFF. The chain combines TRBV6-6 with TRBJ2-1; a weak D match, TRBD2 (6 bases). Germline lookup yields CDR1 MNHNY and CDR2 SVGAGI (reference sequence). The CDR3 totals 14 residues. V was shortened by 0 bases and J by 8 bases, with 11 bases between the two germline ends.

The V gene is TRBV7-8, the J gene TRBJ2-3, with D perhaps TRBD1 or TRBD2 (6 bases each). Germline CDR1 reads SGHVS; CDR2 reads FQNEAQ. Trimming took off 2 bases at V and 4 bases at J, with 16 bases between the two ends. The CDR3 spans 16 residues. CDR3 sequence (DNA): TGTGCCAGCAGCTTACCTGGGGGCGGGGCCGCAGATACGCAGTATTTT. It specifies CASSLPGGGAADTQYF.

For this clone: The same CDR3 can be traced to other DNA sequences in this sample. The chain has TRBV6-6 and TRBJ2-5, with unresolved D. The V gene's germline CDR1 is MNHNY and CDR2 SVGAGI (reference sequence). The CDR3 runs 13 residues. The ends were cut back, 0 bases at V and 5 bases at J, with 7 bases in the middle. DNA of the CDR3: TGTGCCAGCAGTTACTCTGGCCGGGAGACCCAGTACTTC. This sequence encodes CASSYSGRETQYF.

The chain employs TRBV27 and TRBJ2-5; D unresolved. The CDR3 is 14 residues long. CDR1 is MNHEY, CDR2 SMNVEV, per germline (reference sequence). V lost 4 bases and J lost 0, with 9 bases in between. This CDR3 reads CASSSVTDQETQYF. The DNA for the CDR3 is TGTGCCAGCAGTTCCGTGACGGACCAAGAGACCCAGTACTTC.

J is TRBJ2-2 and V is TRBV9, with TRBD2 matching 8 bases. CDR3 size: 16 residues. Germline trimming cut 4 bases from V and 5 bases from J; bases unmatched to any gene: 10. Germline V gene data show CDR1 as SGDLS and CDR2 as YYNGEE. The CDR3 DNA reads TGTGCCAGCAGCCCCCGGAGCGTAGCGGGAACCGGGGAGCTGTTTTTT. Protein product: CASSPRSVAGTGELFF.

The J gene is TRBJ2-7, the V gene TRBV27, with 8 bases aligning to TRBD2. CDR1 and CDR2 from the germline V gene are MNHEY and SMNVEV (reference sequence). The ends lost 6 bases at V and 2 bases at J; junction bases unmatched: 9. The CDR3 is 15 amino acids. The DNA of the CDR3 is TGTGCCAGCAGATCCCCCCGGGAGGGCCCCTACGAGCAGTACTTC. This encodes CASRSPREGPYEQYF.

The V and J genes are TRBV5-1 and TRBJ2-2; D call uncertain. Germline V gene sequence: CDR1 SGHRS, CDR2 YFSETQ. V dropped 0 bases and J dropped 8 bases, with 8 bases sitting between them. CDR3 length: 13 amino acids. DNA for the CDR3: TGCGCCAGCAGCTTGGAGCAGAGAGGGGAGCTGTTTTTT. Its protein product is CASSLEQRGELFF.

The chain carries TRBV7-2 and TRBJ2-3; 8 bases match TRBD2. Germline CDR1 reads SGHTA; CDR2 reads FQGNSA. The V segment lost 1 base and the J segment 4 bases; nucleotides outside the gene matches: 7. This CDR3 has 16 amino acids. The CDR3 sequence is CASSLGAGGGSDTQYF. CDR3 DNA sequence: TGTGCCAGCAGCTTAGGGGCGGGAGGAGGGTCAGATACGCAGTATTTT.

The J gene is TRBJ1-2, the V gene TRBV19, with 9 bases fitting TRBD1. After removal of 1 base from V and 4 bases from J, the junction contained 7 bases not matched to a gene. CDR3 length equals 16 residues. Germline CDR1 reads LNHDA; CDR2 reads SQIVND (reference sequence). The CDR3 is CASSIASTGGGYGYTF. The CDR3 nucleotides are TGTGCCAGTAGTATAGCCTCCACAGGGGGCGGCTATGGCTACACCTTC.

V and J are TRBV9 and TRBJ2-1; no clear D. Germline V lookup: CDR1 SGDLS, CDR2 YYNGEE. This CDR3 has 14 amino acids. V was shortened by 0 bases and J by 4 bases, with 8 bases between the two germline ends. The CDR3 loop is CASSVVNSYNEQFF. In nucleotides, the CDR3 is TGTGCCAGCAGCGTAGTGAATTCTTACAATGAGCAGTTCTTC.

The J gene is TRBJ2-1, the V gene TRBV18; no clear D. The CDR3 has 14 residues. The V end was cut by 2 bases, the J end by 4 bases, with 9 bases between. Germline V gene sequence: CDR1 KGHSH, CDR2 LQKENI. The CDR3 bases are TGTGCCAGCTCACCATTTGCCCAATACAATGAGCAGTTCTTC. This translates into CASSPFAQYNEQFF.

In its sample, this clone was seen once. V usage is TRBV15 and J usage is TRBJ2-1, with D possibly TRBD1 on 5 matching bases. The CDR3 loop spans 15 amino acids. CDR1 is LNHNV, CDR2 YYDKDF, per germline (reference sequence). V was pared by 0 bases and J by 7 bases, with 13 bases between. CDR3 sequence reads: CATSRDRGRTNEQFF. DNA of the CDR3: TGTGCCACCAGCAGAGATAGGGGTCGCACTAATGAGCAGTTCTTC. The complete variable domain, with remaining parts taken from reference TRBV15 and TRBJ2-1, reads DAMVIQNPRYQVTQFGKPVTLSCSQTLNHNVMYWYQQKSSQAPKLLFHYYDKDFNNEADTPDNFQSRRPNTSFCFLDIRSPGLGDTAMYLCATSRDRGRTNEQFFGPGTRLTVL.